Shown below are 27 T cell receptor beta chains from a single sample sequenced in a study of monozygotic twins with cystic fibrosis. Produced via immunoSEQ multiplex PCR; TCRdb's table is partial and in-frame only. The sample holds roughly 24,000 clones, 95% to 98% seen once. Sequencing input: blood. All receptors derive from a girl aged 10 to 17 with cystic fibrosis.

The chain is built from TRBV2 and TRBJ2-1; 10 positions match TRBD2. The CDR3 is 14 amino acids. Germline loops: CDR1 SNHLY, CDR2 FYNNEI. The J segment lost 8 bases and the V segment lost 8 bases, leaving 9 bases of the junction unmatched. The CDR3 region is CASGELAGNDEQFF. The CDR3 nucleotides are TGTGCCAGCGGAGAACTAGCGGGAAATGATGAGCAGTTCTTC.

This rearrangement joins TRBV7-2 to TRBJ2-7, with TRBD1 as a possible D gene (6 bases). In germline, CDR1 is SGHTA, CDR2 FQGNSA. There are 15 residues in the CDR3. With 1 base removed from V and 2 bases from J, the gap between germline ends came to 12 bases. DNA for the CDR3: TGTGCCAGCAGCTTAGTCGGGACACAAGCCTACGAGCAGTACGTC. Translated: CASSLVGTQAYEQYV.

CDR3 sequence: CASSLSQIWSEQFF. The CDR3 DNA is TGTGCCAGCAGCTTGTCACAGATATGGAGTGAGCAGTTCTTC. V is TRBV5-6 and J is TRBJ2-1; D gene unclear. The CDR3 consists of 14 residues. With 1 base removed from V and 9 bases from J, the gap between germline ends came to 14 bases. Germline CDR1 reads SGHDT; CDR2 reads YYEEEE.

V is TRBV5-1 and J is TRBJ2-6; 7 bases line up with TRBD1. Germline CDR1 SGHRS, CDR2 YFSETQ. This CDR3 contains 16 residues. The J segment lost 0 bases and the V segment lost 4 bases, leaving 4 bases of the junction unmatched. CDR3 sequence reads: CASSLRQGSGANVLTF. The DNA for the CDR3 is TGCGCCAGCAGCCTACGACAGGGCTCTGGGGCCAACGTCCTGACTTTC.

The chain combines TRBV30 with TRBJ1-2; 10 positions agree with TRBD1. V was clipped by 3 bases and J by 6 bases; unmatched bases: 1. CDR3 length equals 12 residues. Germline V gene data show CDR1 as GTSNPN and CDR2 as SVGIG (reference sequence). CDR3 nucleotides: TGTGCCTGGAGCGGGACAGGGGATGGCTACACCTTC. Its protein product is CAWSGTGDGYTF.

The chain is built from TRBV10-1 and TRBJ2-1; 9 bases are shared with TRBD1. Trimming at V came to 3 bases and at J to 7 bases, leaving 10 bases not matched to a gene. The CDR3 is made up of 16 amino acids. Germline V gives CDR1 WNHNN, CDR2 SYGVQD (reference sequence). The chain's CDR3 is CASSEMRTGGVNEQFF. The CDR3, as DNA: TGCGCCAGCAGTGAAATGAGAACAGGGGGCGTGAATGAGCAGTTCTTC.

J is TRBJ2-4 and V is TRBV14; TRBD1 is a possible D gene (6 bases). Per germline, CDR1 SGHDN and CDR2 FVKESK. The CDR3 is 14 amino acids. Trimming removed 3 bases from V and 3 bases from J, with 9 bases in between. CDR3 in amino acids: CASSHGQFKNIQYF. CDR3 nucleotides: TGTGCCAGCAGCCACGGACAGTTCAAAAACATTCAGTACTTC.

This clone has just one count. This rearrangement joins TRBV29-1 to TRBJ2-5, with D hard to call. CDR1 is SQVTM and CDR2 is ANQGSEA in the germline V gene. This CDR3 has 12 residues. V was pared by 3 bases and J by 5 bases, with 10 bases between. The CDR3 region is CSVEDRSETQYF. As DNA, the CDR3 is TGCAGCGTTGAGGATAGATCGGAGACCCAGTACTTC.

The chain uses TRBV6-5 and TRBJ2-7; D unclear. This CDR3 comprises 13 residues. V lost 6 bases to trimming and J lost 2 bases, with 11 bases between them. Germline V gene lookup returns CDR1 MNHEY and CDR2 SVGAGI. As DNA, the CDR3 is TGTGCCAGCAGGGCGACGGATGCCTACGAGCAGTACTTC. Protein: CASRATDAYEQYF.

As concerns this clone: Other DNA sequences in the sample encode the same CDR3. V is TRBV19 and J is TRBJ1-1, with D perhaps matching TRBD1 (6 bases). Between the trimmed V and J ends, which lost 4 bases and 2 bases, there was a span of 8 bases. Per the germline V gene, CDR1 is LNHDA and CDR2 is SQIVND (reference sequence). The CDR3 has 13 residues. CDR3 in amino acids: CASSRGPNTEAFF. CDR3 nucleotide sequence: TGTGCCAGTAGTAGGGGGCCTAACACTGAAGCTTTCTTT.

The V call is TRBV19, the J call TRBJ1-2; D call uncertain. The V gene's germline CDR1 is LNHDA and CDR2 SQIVND (reference sequence). The CDR3 runs to 15 residues. V dropped 5 bases and J dropped 0 bases, with 13 bases sitting between them. CDR3 DNA: TGTGCCAGTAGTCCCCAGTCTGACTCTAACTATGGCTACACCTTC. This encodes CASSPQSDSNYGYTF. The entire variable domain, with the rest obtained from reference TRBV19 and TRBJ1-2, is as follows: DGGITQSPKYLFRKEGQNVTLSCEQNLNHDAMYWYRQDPGQGLRLIYYSQIVNDFQKGDIAEGYSVSREKKESFPLTVTSAQKNPTAFYLCASSPQSDSNYGYTFGSGTRLTVV.

The chain has TRBV15 and TRBJ2-3, with D possibly called TRBD1 or TRBD2 (5 bases each). The CDR3 contains 14 residues. Trimming pared 5 bases from V and 5 bases from J, leaving 14 bases between. Germline assignment: CDR1 LNHNV and CDR2 YYDKDF (reference sequence). The CDR3 bases are TGTGCCACCAGCGCAACAAGAGGGGTAGATACGCAGTATTTT. It translates to CATSATRGVDTQYF.

The V and J genes are TRBV5-1 and TRBJ2-1; either TRBD1 or TRBD2 may supply D (5 bases each). The CDR3 is 14 residues long. Trimming stripped 0 bases from V and 6 bases from J, with 10 bases between. CDR1 and CDR2 from the germline V gene are SGHRS and YFSETQ. The CDR3 reads CASSLGGWSNEQFF. The CDR3 DNA follows: TGCGCCAGCAGCTTGGGGGGGTGGAGCAATGAGCAGTTCTTC. Filled out from reference TRBV5-1 and TRBJ2-1, the complete variable domain reads KAGVTQTPRYLIKTRGQQVTLSCSPISGHRSVSWYQQTPGQGLQFLFEYFSETQRNKGNFPGRFSGRQFSNSRSEMNVSTLELGDSALYLCASSLGGWSNEQFFGPGTRLTVL.

The gene calls are TRBV18 and TRBJ2-7; unclear D gene. The V and J ends lost 0 bases and 6 bases respectively, with 6 bases between them. This CDR3 region has 12 residues. Germline-derived CDR1 and CDR2 are KGHSH and LQKENI. The CDR3 loop reads CASSPPIGEQYF. DNA for the CDR3: TGTGCCAGCTCACCACCGATTGGCGAGCAGTACTTC.

CDR3 sequence: CASSLGRAAFF. The CDR3 nucleotides are TGTGCCAGCAGCTTAGGTCGGGCAGCTTTCTTT. This chain links TRBV5-5 with TRBJ1-1; D uncertain. Germline loops: CDR1 SGHKS, CDR2 YYEKEE (reference sequence). Trimming pared 2 bases from V and 10 bases from J, leaving 9 bases between. The CDR3 runs to 11 residues.

This sequence joins TRBV7-3 and TRBJ2-5, with D tentatively TRBD1 (5 bases). Trimming removed 5 bases at V and 1 base at J, with 8 bases between. Germline V CDR1 and CDR2: SGHTA, FQGTGA. This CDR3 contains 13 residues. The CDR3 region is CASSARAQETQYF. CDR3 in DNA: TGTGCCAGCAGCGCCAGGGCCCAAGAGACCCAGTACTTC.

The chain uses TRBV5-4 and TRBJ2-5; D might be TRBD2 (6 bases). The CDR3 has 15 amino acids. Trimming left V 4 bases short and J 4 bases short, with 17 bases between. Looked up from germline, CDR1 is SGHNT and CDR2 is YYREEE (reference sequence). The CDR3 DNA reads as TGTGCCAGCAGCGACACCAGGGCAGCGGGAGAGACCCAGTACTTC. Translated, it gives CASSDTRAAGETQYF.

The chain joins TRBV10-3 to TRBJ2-1; 7 positions match TRBD2. Germline CDR1 ENHRY, CDR2 SYGVKD. With 4 bases clipped from V and 10 bases from J, the junction kept 4 bases outside the gene matches. The CDR3 has 12 residues. The CDR3 protein is CAISGGGSEQFF. In DNA, the CDR3 is TGTGCCATCAGTGGAGGCGGGAGCGAGCAGTTCTTC.

The J gene is TRBJ2-6, the V gene TRBV7-2, with unresolved D. V was shortened by 2 bases and J by 2 bases, with 16 bases between the two germline ends. CDR3 length: 18 amino acids. Germline V lookup: CDR1 SGHTA, CDR2 FQGNSA. Here the CDR3 reads CASSLKWQRFPGANVLTF. The CDR3 coding sequence is TGTGCCAGCAGCTTAAAGTGGCAGAGGTTTCCTGGGGCCAACGTCCTGACTTTC.

The J gene is TRBJ2-3, the V gene TRBV7-2; D possibly corresponds to TRBD2 (5 bases). V shed 5 bases and J shed 3 bases, with 15 bases lying between them. The CDR3 runs 15 residues. From germline, CDR1 is SGHTA and CDR2 FQGNSA. CDR3 sequence reads: CASSALLVFTDTQYF. Written as DNA, the CDR3 is TGTGCCAGCAGCGCTCTACTAGTATTTACAGATACGCAGTATTTT.

The chain uses TRBV5-1 and TRBJ2-7; D possibly corresponds to TRBD1 (6 bases). Germline loops: CDR1 SGHRS, CDR2 YFSETQ. CDR3 length equals 14 residues. V lost 4 bases and J 2 bases, leaving 13 bases between the germline ends. The CDR3 loop reads CASSPRDTAYEQYF. CDR3 bases: TGCGCCAGCAGCCCCCGGGACACTGCCTACGAGCAGTACTTC.

This chain uses TRBV13 with TRBJ1-2, with a weak D call TRBD1 (5 bases). Trimming stripped 2 bases from V and 7 bases from J, with 8 bases between. CDR1 PRHDT and CDR2 FYEKMQ come from the germline V gene (reference sequence). This CDR3 has 12 amino acids. The CDR3: CASSLQGTGYTF. CDR3 sequence (DNA): TGTGCCAGCAGCTTACAGGGAACTGGCTACACCTTC. Complete variable domain (other parts from reference TRBV13 and TRBJ1-2): AAGVIQSPRHLIKEKRETATLKCYPIPRHDTVYWYQQGPGQDPQFLISFYEKMQSDKGSIPDRFSAQQFSDYHSELNMSSLELGDSALYFCASSLQGTGYTFGSGTRLTVV.

The chain joins TRBV9 to TRBJ2-1; D is possibly TRBD1 (6 bases). Trimming cost V 3 bases and J 9 bases, with 16 bases left between them. The CDR3 covers 14 residues. Germline CDR1 SGDLS, CDR2 YYNGEE. This chain's CDR3 is CASSGQGPLGEQFF. CDR3 nucleotide sequence: TGTGCCAGCAGCGGGCAGGGGCCGCTGGGTGAGCAGTTCTTC.

CDR3 region: CASSSTTSLPGHEQYF. CDR3 DNA: TGTGCCAGCAGTTCTACTACTAGCTTACCCGGCCACGAGCAGTACTTC. This chain links TRBV28 with TRBJ2-7, with D perhaps TRBD2 (6 bases). CDR1 MDHEN and CDR2 SYDVKM come from the germline V gene. V was pared by 4 bases and J by 5 bases, with 21 bases between. This CDR3 spans 16 amino acids.

This clone came up once. The chain recombines TRBV6-5 with TRBJ2-7; TRBD2 matches at 8 bases. In germline, CDR1 is MNHEY, CDR2 SVGAGI. Losses at the gene ends were 8 bases for V and 1 base for J; bases not matched to a gene: 10. This CDR3 contains 15 residues. CDR3 sequence: CASQNGLALSYEQYF. The CDR3 bases are TGTGCCAGCCAAAATGGACTAGCCCTTTCCTACGAGCAGTACTTC.

The gene calls are TRBV11-3 and TRBJ1-2; D is perhaps TRBD1 (5 bases). The CDR3 length is 18 residues. The V gene lost 9 bases and the J gene lost 3 bases, with 29 bases spanning the gap. CDR1 and CDR2 from the germline V gene are SGHNT and YENEEA. DNA of the CDR3: TGTGCCAGGGGATACCGAGTGGCAGGGCCCACTCTCTACTATGGCTACACCTTC. Translated: CARGYRVAGPTLYYGYTF.

The gene calls are TRBV11-2 and TRBJ2-7; TRBD2 matches at 9 bases. Losses at the gene ends were 4 bases for V and 7 bases for J; bases not matched to a gene: 11. CDR1 and CDR2 (germline): SGHAT, FQNNGV. The CDR3 has 15 amino acids. For the CDR3, the DNA is TGTGCCAGCAGCTCCGGTTTTAGCGGGAGCTGGGAGCAGTACTTC. Amino acids: CASSSGFSGSWEQYF.